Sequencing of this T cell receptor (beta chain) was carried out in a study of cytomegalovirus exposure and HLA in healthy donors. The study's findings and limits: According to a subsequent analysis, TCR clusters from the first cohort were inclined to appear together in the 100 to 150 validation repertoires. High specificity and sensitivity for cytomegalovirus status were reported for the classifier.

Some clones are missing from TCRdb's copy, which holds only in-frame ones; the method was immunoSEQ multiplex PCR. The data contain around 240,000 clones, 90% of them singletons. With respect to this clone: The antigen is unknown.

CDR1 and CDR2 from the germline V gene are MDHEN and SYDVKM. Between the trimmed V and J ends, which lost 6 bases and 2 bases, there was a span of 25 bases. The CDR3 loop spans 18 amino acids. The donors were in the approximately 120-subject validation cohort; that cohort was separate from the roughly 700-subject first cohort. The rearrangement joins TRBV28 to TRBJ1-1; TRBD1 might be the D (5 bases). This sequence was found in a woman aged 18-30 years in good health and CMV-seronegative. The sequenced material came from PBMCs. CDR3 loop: CASSLAMAGRRSNTEAFF. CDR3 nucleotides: TGTGCCAGCAGCCTCGCTATGGCAGGGCGTCGGAGCAACACTGAAGCTTTCTTT.